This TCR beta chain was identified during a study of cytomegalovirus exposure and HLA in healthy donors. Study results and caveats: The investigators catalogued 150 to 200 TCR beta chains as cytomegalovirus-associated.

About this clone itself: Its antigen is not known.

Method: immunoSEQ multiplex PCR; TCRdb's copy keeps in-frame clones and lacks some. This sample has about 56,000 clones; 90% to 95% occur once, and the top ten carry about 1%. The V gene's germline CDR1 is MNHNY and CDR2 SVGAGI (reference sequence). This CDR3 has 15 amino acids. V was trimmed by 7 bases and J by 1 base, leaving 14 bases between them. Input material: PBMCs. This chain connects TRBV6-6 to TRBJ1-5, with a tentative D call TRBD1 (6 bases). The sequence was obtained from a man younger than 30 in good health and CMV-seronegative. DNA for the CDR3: TGTGCCAGCACCGTACAGGGTAAGAGCAATCAGCCCCAGCATTTT. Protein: CASTVQGKSNQPQHF.